This TCR beta chain was identified during a study of control samples from healthy donors and cancer patients. Trimming shortened V by 6 bases and J by 5 bases, and 19 bases separated the two germline ends. The germline V gene encodes CDR1 MDHEN and CDR2 SYDVKM. The CDR3 totals 15 residues. Some clones are missing from TCRdb's copy, which holds only in-frame ones; the method was immunoSEQ multiplex PCR. The sample lists around 140,000 clones; over 80% were seen once. The source is a woman aged 45-59 years in good health. The sequenced material came from blood. This chain uses TRBV28 with TRBJ1-1; D might be TRBD1 (5 bases). CDR3 in amino acids: CASSNKVGARTEAFF. DNA of the CDR3: TGTGCCAGCAGCAATAAGGTAGGGGCCAGGACTGAAGCTTTCTTT.